This T cell receptor (beta chain) was profiled in a study of beta chain features in type 1 diabetes. Overall study findings and caveats: Type 1 diabetes patients had moderately but significantly shorter TCRB CDR3s in all four CD4+ subsets.

This clone was detected only a few times. The antigen remains undetermined. The germline V gene encodes CDR1 LGHNA and CDR2 YSLEER. The CDR3 consists of 13 residues. V was trimmed by 3 bases and J by 7 bases, leaving 10 bases between them. Expressed TCRB transcripts were sequenced, since all the RNA that had been isolated was reverse transcribed. Here immunoSEQ multiplex PCR was the method, and the copy in TCRdb shows in-frame clones only, minus some. Of some 280,000 clones in the sample, approximately 15% were seen once. The source material was naive CD4+ T cells from blood. This receptor was taken from a man younger than 40 with type 1 diabetes. The chain is built from TRBV4-3 and TRBJ1-5; no clear D. CDR3 in amino acids: CASSQSESQPQHF. In DNA form, the CDR3 reads TGCGCCAGCAGCCAGAGTGAATCCCAGCCCCAGCATTTT.